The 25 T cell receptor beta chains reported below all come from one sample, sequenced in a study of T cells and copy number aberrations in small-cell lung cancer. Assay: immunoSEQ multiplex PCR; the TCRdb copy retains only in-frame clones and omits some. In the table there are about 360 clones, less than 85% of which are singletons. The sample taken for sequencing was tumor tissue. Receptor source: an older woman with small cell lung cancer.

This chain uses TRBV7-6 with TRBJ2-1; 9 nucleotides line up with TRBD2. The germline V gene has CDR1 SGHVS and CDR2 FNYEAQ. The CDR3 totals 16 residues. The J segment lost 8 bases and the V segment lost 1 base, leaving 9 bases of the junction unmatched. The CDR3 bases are TGTGCCAGCAGCTTAGAGGCAGCGGGAGGCATCCATGAGCAGTTCTTC. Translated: CASSLEAAGGIHEQFF.

CDR3 sequence: CASSTSSLERETQYF. The CDR3 region has the DNA TGTGCCAGCAGCACGAGTAGCCTTGAGCGGGAGACCCAGTACTTC. The chain combines TRBV9 with TRBJ2-5, with TRBD2 as a possible D gene (5 bases). Germline V lookup: CDR1 SGDLS, CDR2 YYNGEE. The CDR3 has 15 amino acids. The V gene lost 4 bases and the J gene lost 5 bases, with 18 bases spanning the gap.

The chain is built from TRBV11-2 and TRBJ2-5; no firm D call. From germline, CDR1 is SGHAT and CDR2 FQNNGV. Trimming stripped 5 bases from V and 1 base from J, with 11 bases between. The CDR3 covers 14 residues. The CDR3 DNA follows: TGTGCCAGCAGCAAAGAAGACGGCCAAGAGACCCAGTACTTC. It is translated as CASSKEDGQETQYF.

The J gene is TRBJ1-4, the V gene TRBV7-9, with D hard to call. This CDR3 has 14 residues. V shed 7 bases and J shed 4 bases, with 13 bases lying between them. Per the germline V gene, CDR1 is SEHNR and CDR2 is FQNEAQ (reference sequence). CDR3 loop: CASTAVNDNEKLFF. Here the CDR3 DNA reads TGTGCCAGCACGGCCGTTAACGATAATGAAAAACTGTTTTTT.

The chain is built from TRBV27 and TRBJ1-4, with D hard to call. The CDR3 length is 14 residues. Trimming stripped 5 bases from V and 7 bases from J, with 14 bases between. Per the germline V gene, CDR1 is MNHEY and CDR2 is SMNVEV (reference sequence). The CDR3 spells CASSTGLWGEKLFF. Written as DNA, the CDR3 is TGTGCCAGCAGTACCGGGCTATGGGGTGAAAAACTGTTTTTT. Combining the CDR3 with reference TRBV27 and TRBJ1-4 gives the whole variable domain EAQVTQNPRYLITVTGKKLTVTCSQNMNHEYMSWYRQDPGLGLRQIYYSMNVEVTDKGDVPEGYKVSRKEKRNFPLILESPSPNQTSLYFCASSTGLWGEKLFFGSGTQLSVL.

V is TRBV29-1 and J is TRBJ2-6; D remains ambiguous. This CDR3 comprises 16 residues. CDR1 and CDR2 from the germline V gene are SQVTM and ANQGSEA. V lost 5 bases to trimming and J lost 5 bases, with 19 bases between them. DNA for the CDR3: TGCAGCGTTACTATAAGCATACAAAGTCGGGCCAACGTCCTGACTTTC. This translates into CSVTISIQSRANVLTF.

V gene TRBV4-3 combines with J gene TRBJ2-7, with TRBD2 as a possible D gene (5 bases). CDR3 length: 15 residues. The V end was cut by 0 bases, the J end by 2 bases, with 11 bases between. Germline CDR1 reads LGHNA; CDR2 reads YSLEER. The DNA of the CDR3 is TGCGCCAGCAGCCAAGATCCAGCGGAGACCTACGAGCAGTACTTC. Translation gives CASSQDPAETYEQYF.

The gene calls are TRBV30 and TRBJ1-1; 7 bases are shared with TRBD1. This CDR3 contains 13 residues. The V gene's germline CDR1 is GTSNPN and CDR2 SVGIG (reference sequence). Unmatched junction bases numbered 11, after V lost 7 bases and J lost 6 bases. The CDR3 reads CALTQGRGSEAFF. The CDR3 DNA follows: TGTGCCTTAACACAGGGGAGGGGGTCTGAAGCTTTCTTT. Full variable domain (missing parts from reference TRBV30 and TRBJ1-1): SQTIHQWPATLVQPVGSPLSLECTVEGTSNPNLYWYRQAAGRGLQLLFYSVGIGQISSEVPQNLSASRPQDRQFILSSKKLLLSDSGFYLCALTQGRGSEAFFGQGTRLTVV.

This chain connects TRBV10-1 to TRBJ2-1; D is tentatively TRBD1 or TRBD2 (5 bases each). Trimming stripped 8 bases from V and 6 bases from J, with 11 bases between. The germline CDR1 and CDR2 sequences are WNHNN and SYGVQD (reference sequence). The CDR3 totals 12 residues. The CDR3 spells CASGDGPNEQFF. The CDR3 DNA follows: TGCGCCAGCGGGGACGGGCCCAATGAGCAGTTCTTC.

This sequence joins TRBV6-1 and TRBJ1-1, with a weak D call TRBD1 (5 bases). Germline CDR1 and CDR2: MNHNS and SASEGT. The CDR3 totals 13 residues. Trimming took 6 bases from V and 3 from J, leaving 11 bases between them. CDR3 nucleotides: TGTGCCAGCAGGACCGGGGCCGACACTGAAGCTTTCTTT. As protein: CASRTGADTEAFF.

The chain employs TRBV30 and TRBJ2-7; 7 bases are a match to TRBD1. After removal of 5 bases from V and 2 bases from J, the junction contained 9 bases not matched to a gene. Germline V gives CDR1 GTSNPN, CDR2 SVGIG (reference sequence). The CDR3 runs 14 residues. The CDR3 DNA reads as TGTGCCTGGCAACCGGGACAGCAGACCTACGAGCAGTACTTC. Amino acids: CAWQPGQQTYEQYF.

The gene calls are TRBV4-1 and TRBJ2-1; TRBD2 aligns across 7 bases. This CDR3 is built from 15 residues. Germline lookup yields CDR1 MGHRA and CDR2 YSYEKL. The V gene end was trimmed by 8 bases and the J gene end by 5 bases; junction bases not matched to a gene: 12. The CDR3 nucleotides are TGCGCCAGCGGCACAGGCGGGGGACTTCACAATGAGCAGTTCTTC. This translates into CASGTGGGLHNEQFF.

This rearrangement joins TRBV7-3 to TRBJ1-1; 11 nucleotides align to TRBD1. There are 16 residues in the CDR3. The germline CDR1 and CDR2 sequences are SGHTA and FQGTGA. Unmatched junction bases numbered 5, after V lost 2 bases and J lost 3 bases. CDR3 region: CASSLEGQGVHTEAFF. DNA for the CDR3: TGTGCCAGCAGCTTAGAGGGACAGGGGGTCCACACTGAAGCTTTCTTT. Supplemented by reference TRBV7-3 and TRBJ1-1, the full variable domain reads GAGVSQTPSNKVTEKGKYVELRCDPISGHTALYWYRQSLGQGPEFLIYFQGTGAADDSGLPNDRFFAVRPEGSVSTLKIQRTERGDSAVYLCASSLEGQGVHTEAFFGQGTRLTVV.

The CDR3 DNA reads TGTGCCAGCAGCATATGGACAGCAAGCGGAAACACCATATATTTT. The encoded protein is CASSIWTASGNTIYF. J is TRBJ1-3 and V is TRBV7-2; D is possibly TRBD1 (6 bases). CDR1 is SGHTA, CDR2 FQGNSA, per germline. The CDR3 is 15 amino acids. V shed 5 bases and J shed 4 bases, with 15 bases lying between them.

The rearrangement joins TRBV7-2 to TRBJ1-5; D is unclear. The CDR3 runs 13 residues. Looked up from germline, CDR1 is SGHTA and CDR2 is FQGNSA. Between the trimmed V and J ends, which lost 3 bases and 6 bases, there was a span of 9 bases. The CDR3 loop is CASSFPAGQPQHF. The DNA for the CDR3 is TGTGCCAGCAGCTTTCCGGCCGGTCAGCCCCAGCATTTT.

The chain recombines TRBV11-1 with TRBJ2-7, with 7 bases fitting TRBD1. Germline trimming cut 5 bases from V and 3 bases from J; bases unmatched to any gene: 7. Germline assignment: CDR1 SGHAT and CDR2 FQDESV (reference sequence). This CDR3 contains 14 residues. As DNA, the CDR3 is TGTGCCAGCAGCAGCACAGGGGCCTACTACGAGCAGTACTTC. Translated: CASSSTGAYYEQYF. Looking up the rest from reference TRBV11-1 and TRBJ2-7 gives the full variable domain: EAEVAQSPRYKITEKSQAVAFWCDPISGHATLYWYRQILGQGPELLVQFQDESVVDDSQLPKDRFSAERLKGVDSTLKIQPAELGDSAMYLCASSSTGAYYEQYFGPGTRLTVT.

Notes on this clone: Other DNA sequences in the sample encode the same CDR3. The CDR3 bases are TGTGCCAGCTGGCAGGTGTCGGGGTCTGGGGCCAACGTCCTGACTTTC. Its protein is CASWQVSGSGANVLTF. V and J are TRBV5-4 and TRBJ2-6; D may be TRBD2 (5 bases). Germline CDR1 is SGHNT and CDR2 is YYREEE (reference sequence). V lost 7 bases and J 1 base, leaving 15 bases between the germline ends. CDR3 length: 16 amino acids.

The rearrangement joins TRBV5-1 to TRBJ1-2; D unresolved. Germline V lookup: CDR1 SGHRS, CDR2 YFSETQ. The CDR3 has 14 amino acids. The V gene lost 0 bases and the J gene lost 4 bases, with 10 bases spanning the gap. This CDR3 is CASSLDGIGYGYTF. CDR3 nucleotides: TGCGCCAGCAGCTTGGACGGAATCGGCTATGGCTACACCTTC.

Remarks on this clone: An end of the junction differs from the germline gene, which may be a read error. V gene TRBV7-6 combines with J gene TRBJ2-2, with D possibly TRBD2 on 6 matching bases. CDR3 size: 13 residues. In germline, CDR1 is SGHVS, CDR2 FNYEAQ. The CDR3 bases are TGTGCCAGCAGCCTGGATACGGGCGGGGAGCTGGTTTTT. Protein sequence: CASSLDTGGELVF.

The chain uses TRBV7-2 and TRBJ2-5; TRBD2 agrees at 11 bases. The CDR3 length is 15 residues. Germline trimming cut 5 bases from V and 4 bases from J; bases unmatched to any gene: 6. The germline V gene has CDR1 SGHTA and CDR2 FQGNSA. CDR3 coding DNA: TGTGCCAGCAGCCTATCTAGCGGGAGGCGAGAGACCCAGTACTTC. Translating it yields CASSLSSGRRETQYF.

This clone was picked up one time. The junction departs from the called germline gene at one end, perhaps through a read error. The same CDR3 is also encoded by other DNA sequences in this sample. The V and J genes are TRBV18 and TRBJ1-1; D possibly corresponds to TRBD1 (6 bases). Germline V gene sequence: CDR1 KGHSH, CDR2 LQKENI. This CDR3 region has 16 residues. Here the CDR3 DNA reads TGTGCCAGCTCACCCTTTCAGGGAAGTCGGGACACTGAAGCTTTCTTC. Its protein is CASSPFQGSRDTEAFF.

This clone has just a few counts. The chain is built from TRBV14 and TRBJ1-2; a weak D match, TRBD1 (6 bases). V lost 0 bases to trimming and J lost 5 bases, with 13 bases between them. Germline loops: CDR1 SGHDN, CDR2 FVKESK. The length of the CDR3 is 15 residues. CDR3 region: CASSQDPGAVYGYTF. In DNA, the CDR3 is TGTGCCAGCAGCCAAGACCCAGGGGCTGTTTATGGCTACACCTTC.

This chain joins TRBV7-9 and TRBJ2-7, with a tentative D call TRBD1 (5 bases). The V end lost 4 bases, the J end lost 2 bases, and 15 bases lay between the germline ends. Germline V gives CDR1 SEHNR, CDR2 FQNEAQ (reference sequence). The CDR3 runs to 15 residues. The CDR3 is CASSSSTEKAYEQYF. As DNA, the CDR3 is TGTGCCAGCAGCTCATCGACAGAAAAAGCCTACGAGCAGTACTTC.

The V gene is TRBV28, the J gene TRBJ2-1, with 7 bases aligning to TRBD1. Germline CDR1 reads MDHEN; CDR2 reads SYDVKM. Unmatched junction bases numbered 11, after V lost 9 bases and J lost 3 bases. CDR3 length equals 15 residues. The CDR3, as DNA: TGTGCCAGTACACATCCGGGACAGCTCTACAATGAGCAGTTCTTC. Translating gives CASTHPGQLYNEQFF.

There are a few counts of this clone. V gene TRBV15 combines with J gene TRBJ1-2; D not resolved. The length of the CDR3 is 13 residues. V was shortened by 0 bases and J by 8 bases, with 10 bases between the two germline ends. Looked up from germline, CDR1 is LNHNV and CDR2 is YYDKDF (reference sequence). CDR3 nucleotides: TGTGCCACCAGCAGAGATCTGGTAGGGGGCTACACCTTC. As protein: CATSRDLVGGYTF.